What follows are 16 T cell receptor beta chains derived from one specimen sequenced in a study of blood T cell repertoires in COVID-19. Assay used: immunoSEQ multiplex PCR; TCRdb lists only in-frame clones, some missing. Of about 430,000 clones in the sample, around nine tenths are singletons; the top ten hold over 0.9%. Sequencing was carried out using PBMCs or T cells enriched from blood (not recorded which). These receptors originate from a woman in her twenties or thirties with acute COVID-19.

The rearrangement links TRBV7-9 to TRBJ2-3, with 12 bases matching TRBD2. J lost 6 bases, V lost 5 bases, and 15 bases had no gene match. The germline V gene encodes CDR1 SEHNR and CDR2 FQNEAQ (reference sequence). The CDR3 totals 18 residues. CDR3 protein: CASSEAWTSGADVDTQYF. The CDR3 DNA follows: TGTGCCAGCAGCGAGGCTTGGACTAGCGGGGCTGATGTGGATACGCAGTATTTT.

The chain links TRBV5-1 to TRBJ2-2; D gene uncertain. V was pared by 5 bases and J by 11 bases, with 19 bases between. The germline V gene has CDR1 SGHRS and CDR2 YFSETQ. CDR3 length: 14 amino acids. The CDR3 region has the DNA TGCGCCAGCAGGGAACGAGGCTACCTCGGAGAGCTGTTTTTT. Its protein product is CASRERGYLGELFF.

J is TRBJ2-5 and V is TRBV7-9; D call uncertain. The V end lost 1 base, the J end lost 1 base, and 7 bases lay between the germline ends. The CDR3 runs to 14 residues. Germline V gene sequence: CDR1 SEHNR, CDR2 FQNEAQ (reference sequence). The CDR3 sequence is CASSLVRSQETQYF. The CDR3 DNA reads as TGTGCCAGCAGCTTAGTTAGGAGCCAAGAGACCCAGTACTTC.

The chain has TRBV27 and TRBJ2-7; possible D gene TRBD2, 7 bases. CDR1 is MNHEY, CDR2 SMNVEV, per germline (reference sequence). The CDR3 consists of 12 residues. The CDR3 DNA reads TGTGACGGGGGGCCGAATTCCTACGAGCAGTACTTC. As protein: CDGGPNSYEQYF.

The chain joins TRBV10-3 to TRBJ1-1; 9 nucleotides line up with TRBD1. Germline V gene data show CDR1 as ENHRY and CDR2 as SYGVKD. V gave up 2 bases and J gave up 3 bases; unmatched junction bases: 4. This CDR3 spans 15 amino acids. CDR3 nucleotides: TGTGCCATCAGTGAGGGACAGGGGTGGCACACTGAAGCTTTCTTT. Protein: CAISEGQGWHTEAFF.

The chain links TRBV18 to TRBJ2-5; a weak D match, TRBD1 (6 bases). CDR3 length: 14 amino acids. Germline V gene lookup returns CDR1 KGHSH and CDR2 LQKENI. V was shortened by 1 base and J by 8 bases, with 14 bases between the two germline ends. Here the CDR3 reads CASSPLDRMQTQYF. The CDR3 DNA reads TGTGCCAGCTCACCACTCGACAGGATGCAAACCCAGTACTTC.

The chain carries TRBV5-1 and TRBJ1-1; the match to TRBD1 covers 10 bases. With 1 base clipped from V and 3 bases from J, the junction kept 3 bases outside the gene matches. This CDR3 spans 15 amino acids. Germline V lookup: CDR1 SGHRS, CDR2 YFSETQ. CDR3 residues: CASSLWTGGDTEAFF. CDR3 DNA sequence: TGCGCCAGCAGCTTGTGGACAGGGGGGGACACTGAAGCTTTCTTT.

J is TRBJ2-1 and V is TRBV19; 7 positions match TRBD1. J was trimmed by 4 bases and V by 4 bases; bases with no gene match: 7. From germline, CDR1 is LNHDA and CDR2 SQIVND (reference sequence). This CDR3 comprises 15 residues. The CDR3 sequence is CASSTDRASYNEQFF. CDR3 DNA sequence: TGTGCCAGTAGTACCGACAGGGCATCTTACAATGAGCAGTTCTTC.

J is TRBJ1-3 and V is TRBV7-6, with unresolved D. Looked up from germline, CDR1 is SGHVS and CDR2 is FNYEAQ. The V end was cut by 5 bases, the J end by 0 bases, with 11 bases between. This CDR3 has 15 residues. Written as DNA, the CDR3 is TGTGCCAGCAGCCCTAGTTTTTCCTCTGGAAACACCATATATTTT. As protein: CASSPSFSSGNTIYF.

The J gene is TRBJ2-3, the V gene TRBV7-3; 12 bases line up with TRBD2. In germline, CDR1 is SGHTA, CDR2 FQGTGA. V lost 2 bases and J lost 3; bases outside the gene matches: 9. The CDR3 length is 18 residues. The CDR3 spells CASSLLTSGGFRTDTQYF. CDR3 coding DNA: TGTGCCAGCAGCTTACTCACTAGCGGGGGGTTCAGGACAGATACGCAGTATTTT.

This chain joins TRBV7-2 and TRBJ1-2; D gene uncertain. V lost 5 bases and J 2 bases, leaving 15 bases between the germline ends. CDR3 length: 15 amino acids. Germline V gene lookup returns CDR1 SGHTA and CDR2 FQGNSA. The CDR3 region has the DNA TGTGCCAGCAGCATTCTGGCCCCAAACAACTATGGCTACACCTTC. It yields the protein CASSILAPNNYGYTF.

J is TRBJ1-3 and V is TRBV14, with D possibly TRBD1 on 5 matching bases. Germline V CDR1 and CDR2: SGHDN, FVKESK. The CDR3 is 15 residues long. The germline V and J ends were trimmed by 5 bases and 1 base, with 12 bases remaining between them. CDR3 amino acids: CASSETRGSGNTIYF. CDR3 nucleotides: TGTGCCAGCAGCGAAACGCGGGGGTCTGGAAACACCATATATTTT.

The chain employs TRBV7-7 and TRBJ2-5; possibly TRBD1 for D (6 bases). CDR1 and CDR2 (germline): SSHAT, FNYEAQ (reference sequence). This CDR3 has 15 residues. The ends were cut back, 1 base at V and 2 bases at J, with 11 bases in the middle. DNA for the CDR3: TGTGCCAGCAGCTTAGGGGGGACACCGCAAGAGACCCAGTACTTC. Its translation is CASSLGGTPQETQYF.

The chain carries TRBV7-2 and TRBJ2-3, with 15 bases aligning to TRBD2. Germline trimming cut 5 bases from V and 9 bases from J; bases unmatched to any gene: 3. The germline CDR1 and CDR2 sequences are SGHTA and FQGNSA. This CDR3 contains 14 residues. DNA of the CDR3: TGTGCCAGCAGCCCCGGGACTAGCGGGGGGACGCAGTATTTT. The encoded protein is CASSPGTSGGTQYF. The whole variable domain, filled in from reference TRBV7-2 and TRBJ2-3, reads GAGVSQSPSNKVTEKGKDVELRCDPISGHTALYWYRQSLGQGLEFLIYFQGNSAPDKSGLPSDRFSAERTGGSVSTLTIQRTQQEDSAVYLCASSPGTSGGTQYFGPGTRLTVL.

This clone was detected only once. The CDR3 is CSVFQRGAGEQYF. The CDR3 DNA reads as TGCAGCGTCTTCCAGCGGGGGGCAGGCGAGCAGTACTTC. The chain links TRBV29-1 to TRBJ2-7; 9 bases map to TRBD2. The CDR3 has 13 residues. Germline CDR1 reads SQVTM; CDR2 reads ANQGSEA. Trimming at V came to 6 bases and at J to 6 bases, leaving 9 bases not matched to a gene.

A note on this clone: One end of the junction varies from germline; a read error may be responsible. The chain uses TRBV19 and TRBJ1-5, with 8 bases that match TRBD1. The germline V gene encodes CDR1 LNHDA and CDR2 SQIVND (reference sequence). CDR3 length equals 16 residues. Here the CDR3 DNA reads TGTGCCCGTAGAGGACAGGGCTATTATAGCAATCAGCCCCAGCATTTT. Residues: CARRGQGYYSNQPQHF. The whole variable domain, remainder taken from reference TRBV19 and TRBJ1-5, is DGGITQSPKYLFRKEGQNVTLSCEQNLNHDAMYWYRQDPGQGLRLIYYSQIVNDFQKGDIAEGYSVSREKKESFPLTVTSAQKNPTAFYLCARRGQGYYSNQPQHFGDGTRLSIL.